This TCR beta chain was retrieved from a study of T cell responses to AZD1222 COVID-19 vaccine. Overall study results and limits: Targeting of unmutated variant regions was reportedly seen in nearly half of spike-specific TCRs.

Here immunoSEQ multiplex PCR was the method, and the copy in TCRdb shows in-frame clones only, minus some. The sample yields approximately 91,000 clones, 75% to 95% seen once. Details on this clone: Its antigen is unknown.

This CDR3 is built from 20 residues. CDR1 is LGHNA and CDR2 is YNFKEQ in the germline V gene. The V gene lost 1 base and the J gene lost 4 bases, with 28 bases spanning the gap. Sequenced here: peripheral blood, sampled 28 days after the second AZD1222 dose. The chain couples TRBV4-2 to TRBJ1-2; perhaps TRBD1 as D (5 bases). The source is an adult who received the AZD1222 COVID-19 vaccine. CDR3 residues: CASSQGQLSNSVLLAYGYTF. For the CDR3, the DNA is TGTGCCAGCAGCCAAGGACAGTTATCCAACTCTGTGCTTCTCGCCTATGGCTACACCTTC.